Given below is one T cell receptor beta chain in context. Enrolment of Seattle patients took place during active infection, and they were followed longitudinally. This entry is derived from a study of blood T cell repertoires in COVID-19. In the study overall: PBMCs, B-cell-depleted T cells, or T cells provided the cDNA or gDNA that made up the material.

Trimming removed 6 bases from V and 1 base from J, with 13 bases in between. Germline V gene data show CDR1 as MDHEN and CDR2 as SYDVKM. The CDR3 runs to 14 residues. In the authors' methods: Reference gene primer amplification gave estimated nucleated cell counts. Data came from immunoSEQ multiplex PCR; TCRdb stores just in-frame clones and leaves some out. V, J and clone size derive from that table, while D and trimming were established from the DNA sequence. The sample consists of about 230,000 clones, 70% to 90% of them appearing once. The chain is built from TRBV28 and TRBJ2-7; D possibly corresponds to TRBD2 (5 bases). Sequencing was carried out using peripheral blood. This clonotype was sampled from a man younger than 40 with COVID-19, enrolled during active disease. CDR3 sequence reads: CASRPVGDSYEQYF. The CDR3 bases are TGTGCCAGCAGGCCGGTGGGAGATTCCTACGAGCAGTACTTC. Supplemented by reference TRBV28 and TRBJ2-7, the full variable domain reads DVKVTQSSRYLVKRTGEKVFLECVQDMDHENMFWYRQDPGLGLRLIYFSYDVKMKEKGDIPEGYSVSREKKERFSLILESASTNQTSMYLCASRPVGDSYEQYFGPGTRLTVT.